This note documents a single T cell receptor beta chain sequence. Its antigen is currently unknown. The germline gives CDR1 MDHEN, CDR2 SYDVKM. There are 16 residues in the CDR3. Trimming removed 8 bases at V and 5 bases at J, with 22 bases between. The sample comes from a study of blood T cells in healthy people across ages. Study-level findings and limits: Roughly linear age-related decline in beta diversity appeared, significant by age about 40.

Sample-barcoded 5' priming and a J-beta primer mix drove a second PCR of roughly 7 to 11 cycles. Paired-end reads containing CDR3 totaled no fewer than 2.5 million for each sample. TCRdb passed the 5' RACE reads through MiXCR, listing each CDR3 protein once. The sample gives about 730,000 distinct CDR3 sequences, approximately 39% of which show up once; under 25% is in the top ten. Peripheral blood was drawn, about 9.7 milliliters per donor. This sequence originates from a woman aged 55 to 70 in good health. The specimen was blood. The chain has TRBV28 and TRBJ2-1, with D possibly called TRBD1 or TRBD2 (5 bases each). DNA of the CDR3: TGTGCCAGCCAGGGAATCGGGGAACCTAAAGACAATGAGCAGTTCTTC. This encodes CASQGIGEPKDNEQFF.